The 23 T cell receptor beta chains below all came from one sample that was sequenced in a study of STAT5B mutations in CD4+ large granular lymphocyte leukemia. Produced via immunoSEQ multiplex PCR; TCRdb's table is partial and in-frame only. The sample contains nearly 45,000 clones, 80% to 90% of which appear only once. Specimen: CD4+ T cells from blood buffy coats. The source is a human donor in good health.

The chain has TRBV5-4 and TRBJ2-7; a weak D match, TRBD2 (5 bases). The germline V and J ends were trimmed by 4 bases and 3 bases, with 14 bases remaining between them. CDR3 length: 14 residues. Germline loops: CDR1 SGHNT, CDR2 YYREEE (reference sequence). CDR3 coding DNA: TGTGCCAGCAGCCCCGGACTGAAAATCTACGAGCAGTACTTC. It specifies CASSPGLKIYEQYF.

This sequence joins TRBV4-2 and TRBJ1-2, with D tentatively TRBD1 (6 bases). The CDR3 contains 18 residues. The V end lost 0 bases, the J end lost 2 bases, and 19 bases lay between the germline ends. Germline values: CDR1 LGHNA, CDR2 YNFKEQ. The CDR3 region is CASSQEVASGTRNYGYTF. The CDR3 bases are TGTGCCAGCAGCCAAGAGGTTGCCTCCGGGACACGAAACTATGGCTACACCTTC.

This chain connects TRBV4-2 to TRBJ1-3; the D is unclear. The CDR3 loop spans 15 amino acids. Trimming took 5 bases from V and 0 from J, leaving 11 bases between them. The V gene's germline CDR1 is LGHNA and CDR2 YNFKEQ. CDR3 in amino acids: CASSILPSSGNTIYF. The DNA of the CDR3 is TGTGCCAGCAGCATCTTACCTAGCTCTGGAAACACCATATATTTT.

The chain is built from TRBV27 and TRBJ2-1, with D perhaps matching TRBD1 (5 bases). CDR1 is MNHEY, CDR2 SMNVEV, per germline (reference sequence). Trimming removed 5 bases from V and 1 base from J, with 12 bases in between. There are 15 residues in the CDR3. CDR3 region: CASSRPQGSYNEQFF. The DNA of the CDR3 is TGTGCCAGCAGTCGACCCCAGGGTTCCTACAATGAGCAGTTCTTC.

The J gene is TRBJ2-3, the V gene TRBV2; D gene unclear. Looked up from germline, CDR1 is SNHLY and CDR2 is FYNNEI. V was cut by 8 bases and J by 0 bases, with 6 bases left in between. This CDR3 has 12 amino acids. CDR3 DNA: TGTGCCAGCGGCTACAGCACAGATACGCAGTATTTT. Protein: CASGYSTDTQYF.

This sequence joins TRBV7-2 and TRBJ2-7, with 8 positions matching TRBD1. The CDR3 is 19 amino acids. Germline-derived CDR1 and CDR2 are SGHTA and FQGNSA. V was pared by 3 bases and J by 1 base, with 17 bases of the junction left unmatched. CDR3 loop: CASSFLPWDRTNLSYEQYF. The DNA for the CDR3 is TGTGCCAGCAGCTTCCTTCCCTGGGACAGGACAAACTTATCCTACGAGCAGTACTTC.

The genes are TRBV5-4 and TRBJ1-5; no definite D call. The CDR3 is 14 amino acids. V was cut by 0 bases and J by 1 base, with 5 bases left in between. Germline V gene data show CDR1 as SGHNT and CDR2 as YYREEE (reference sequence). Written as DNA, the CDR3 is TGTGCCAGCAGCTTGGACCGGAGCAATCAGCCCCAGCATTTT. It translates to CASSLDRSNQPQHF.

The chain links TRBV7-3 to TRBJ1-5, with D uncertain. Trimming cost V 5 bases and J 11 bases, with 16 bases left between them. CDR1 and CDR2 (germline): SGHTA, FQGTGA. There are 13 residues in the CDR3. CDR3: CASSPTPSPAQHF. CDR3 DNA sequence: TGTGCCAGCAGCCCCACCCCTAGTCCGGCCCAGCATTTT.

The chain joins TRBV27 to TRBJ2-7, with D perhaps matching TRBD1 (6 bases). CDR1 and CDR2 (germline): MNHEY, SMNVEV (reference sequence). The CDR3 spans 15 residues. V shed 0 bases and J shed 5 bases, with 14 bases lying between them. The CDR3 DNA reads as TGTGCCAGCAGTTTATCGGGACACCTGAGAAACGAGCAGTACTTC. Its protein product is CASSLSGHLRNEQYF.

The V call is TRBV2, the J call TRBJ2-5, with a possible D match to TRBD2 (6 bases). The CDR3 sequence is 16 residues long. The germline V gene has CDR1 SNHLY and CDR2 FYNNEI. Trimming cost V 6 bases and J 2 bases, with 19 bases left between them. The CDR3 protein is CASRGGRTAPQETQYF. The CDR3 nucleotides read TGTGCCAGCAGGGGGGGACGGACCGCTCCACAAGAGACCCAGTACTTC.

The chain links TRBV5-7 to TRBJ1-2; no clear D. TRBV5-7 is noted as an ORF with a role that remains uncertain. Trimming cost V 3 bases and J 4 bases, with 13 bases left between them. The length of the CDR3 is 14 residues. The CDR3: CASSYPDGTYGYTF. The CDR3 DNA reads TGTGCCAGCAGCTACCCCGACGGAACCTATGGCTACACCTTC.

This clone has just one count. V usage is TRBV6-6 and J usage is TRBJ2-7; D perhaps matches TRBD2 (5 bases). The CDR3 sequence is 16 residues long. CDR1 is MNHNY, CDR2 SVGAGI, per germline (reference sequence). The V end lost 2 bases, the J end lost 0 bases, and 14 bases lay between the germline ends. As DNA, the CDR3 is TGTGCCAGCAGTTACGTGGAGGTGAGGTCCTCCTACGAGCAGTACTTC. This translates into CASSYVEVRSSYEQYF.

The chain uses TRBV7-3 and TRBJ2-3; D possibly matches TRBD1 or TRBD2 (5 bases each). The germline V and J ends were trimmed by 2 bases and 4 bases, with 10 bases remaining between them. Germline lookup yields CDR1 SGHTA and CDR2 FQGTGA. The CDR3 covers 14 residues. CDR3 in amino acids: CASSLGGTPDTQYF. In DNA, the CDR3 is TGTGCCAGCAGCTTAGGGGGTACGCCAGATACGCAGTATTTT.

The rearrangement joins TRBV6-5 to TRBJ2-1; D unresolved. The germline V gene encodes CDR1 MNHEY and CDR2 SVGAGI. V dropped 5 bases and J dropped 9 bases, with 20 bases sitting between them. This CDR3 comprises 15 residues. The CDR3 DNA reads TGTGCCAGCAGTCCCCTTACCTTGAGTGTAGGTGAGCAGTTCTTC. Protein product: CASSPLTLSVGEQFF.

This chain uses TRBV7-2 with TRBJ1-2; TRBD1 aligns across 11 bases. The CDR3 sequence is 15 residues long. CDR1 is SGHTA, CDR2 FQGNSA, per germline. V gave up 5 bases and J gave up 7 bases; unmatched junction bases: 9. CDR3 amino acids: CASSRLSGTGGGYTF. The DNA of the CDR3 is TGTGCCAGCAGCCGACTATCCGGGACAGGGGGTGGCTACACCTTC. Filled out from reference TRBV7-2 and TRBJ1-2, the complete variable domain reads GAGVSQSPSNKVTEKGKDVELRCDPISGHTALYWYRQSLGQGLEFLIYFQGNSAPDKSGLPSDRFSAERTGGSVSTLTIQRTQQEDSAVYLCASSRLSGTGGGYTFGSGTRLTVV.

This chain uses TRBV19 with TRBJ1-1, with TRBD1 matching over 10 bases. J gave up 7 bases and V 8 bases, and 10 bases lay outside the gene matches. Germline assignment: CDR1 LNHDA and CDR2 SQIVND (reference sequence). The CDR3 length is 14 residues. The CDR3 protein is CASLLAGTGDEAFF. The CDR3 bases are TGTGCCAGTCTTCTTGCGGGGACAGGGGATGAAGCTTTCTTT.

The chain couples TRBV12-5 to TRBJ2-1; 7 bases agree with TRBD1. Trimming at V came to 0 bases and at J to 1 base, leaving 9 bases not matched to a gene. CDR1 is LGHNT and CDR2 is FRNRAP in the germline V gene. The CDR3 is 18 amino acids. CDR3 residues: CASGLVPWGQTSYNEQFF. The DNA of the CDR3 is TGTGCTAGTGGTTTGGTTCCTTGGGGACAGACATCCTACAATGAGCAGTTCTTC.

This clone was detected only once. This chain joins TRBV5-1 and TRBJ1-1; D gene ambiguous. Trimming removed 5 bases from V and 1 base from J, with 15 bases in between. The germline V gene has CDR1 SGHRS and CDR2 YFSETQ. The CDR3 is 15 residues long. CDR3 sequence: CASSRNQLGNTEAFF. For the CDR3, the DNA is TGCGCCAGCAGTCGGAATCAATTGGGGAACACTGAAGCTTTCTTT.

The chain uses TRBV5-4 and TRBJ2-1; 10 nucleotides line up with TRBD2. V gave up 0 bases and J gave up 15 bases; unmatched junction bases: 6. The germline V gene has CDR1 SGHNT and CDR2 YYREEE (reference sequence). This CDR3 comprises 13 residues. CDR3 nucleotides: TGTGCCAGCAGCTTGGCTAGCGGGAGTGGCCGGTTCTTC. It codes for CASSLASGSGRFF. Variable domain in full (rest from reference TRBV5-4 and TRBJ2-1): ETGVTQSPTHLIKTRGQQVTLRCSSQSGHNTVSWYQQALGQGPQFIFQYYREEENGRGNFPPRFSGLQFPNYSSELNVNALELDDSALYLCASSLASGSGRFFGPGTRLTVL.

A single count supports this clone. CDR3 in DNA: TGTGCCAGCAGGTTTGGGGGAACGGGCGAGACCCAGTACTTC. This codes for CASRFGGTGETQYF. The rearrangement links TRBV7-6 to TRBJ2-5; D assignment may be TRBD1 or TRBD2 (5 bases each). CDR1 is SGHVS and CDR2 is FNYEAQ in the germline V gene. The germline V and J ends were trimmed by 6 bases and 5 bases, with 16 bases remaining between them. The CDR3 has 14 amino acids.

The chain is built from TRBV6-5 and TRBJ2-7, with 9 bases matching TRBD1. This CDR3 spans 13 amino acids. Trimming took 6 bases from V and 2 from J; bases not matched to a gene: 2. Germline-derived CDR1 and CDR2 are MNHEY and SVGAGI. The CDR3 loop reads CASSRTGAYEQYF. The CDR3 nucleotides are TGTGCCAGCAGCAGGACAGGGGCCTACGAGCAGTACTTC.

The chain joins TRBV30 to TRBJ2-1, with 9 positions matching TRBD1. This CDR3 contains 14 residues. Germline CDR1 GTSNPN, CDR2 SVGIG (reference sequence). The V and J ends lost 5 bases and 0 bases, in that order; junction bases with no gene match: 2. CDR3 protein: CAWATGGSYNEQFF. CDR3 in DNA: TGTGCCTGGGCGACAGGGGGCTCCTACAATGAGCAGTTCTTC.

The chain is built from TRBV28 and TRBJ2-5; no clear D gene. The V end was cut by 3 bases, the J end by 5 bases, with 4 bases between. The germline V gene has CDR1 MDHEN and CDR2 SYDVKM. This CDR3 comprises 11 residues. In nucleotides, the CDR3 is TGTGCCAGCAGTTTTGGGGAGACCCAGTACTTC. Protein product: CASSFGETQYF.